This T cell receptor (beta chain) was sequenced in a study of T cell responses to AZD1222 COVID-19 vaccine. Study at large: Second doses at about 4 or about 12 weeks were pooled.

Per the germline V gene, CDR1 is SGDLS and CDR2 is YYNGEE. This CDR3 is 14 amino acids long. For this clone: Its antigen is still unknown. A junction boundary mismatches the germline segment, possibly from a read error.

Study conclusions and caveats: Most donors were white British, females outnumbered males, and clonal diversity was possibly underestimated.

The method was immunoSEQ multiplex PCR; TCRdb's version includes in-frame clones alone and lacks a portion of them. The sample consists of 120,000 to 150,000 clones, roughly 88% of them appearing once. The clonotype was recovered from an adult in good health. The sample consisted of peripheral blood, taken on day 0 of AZD1222 vaccination. The rearrangement links TRBV9 to TRBJ2-1; D unresolved. The CDR3 spells CVDRAFSSYNEQFF. The CDR3 nucleotides read TGCGTTGATAGGGCTTTTAGCTCCTACAATGAGCAGTTCTTC.